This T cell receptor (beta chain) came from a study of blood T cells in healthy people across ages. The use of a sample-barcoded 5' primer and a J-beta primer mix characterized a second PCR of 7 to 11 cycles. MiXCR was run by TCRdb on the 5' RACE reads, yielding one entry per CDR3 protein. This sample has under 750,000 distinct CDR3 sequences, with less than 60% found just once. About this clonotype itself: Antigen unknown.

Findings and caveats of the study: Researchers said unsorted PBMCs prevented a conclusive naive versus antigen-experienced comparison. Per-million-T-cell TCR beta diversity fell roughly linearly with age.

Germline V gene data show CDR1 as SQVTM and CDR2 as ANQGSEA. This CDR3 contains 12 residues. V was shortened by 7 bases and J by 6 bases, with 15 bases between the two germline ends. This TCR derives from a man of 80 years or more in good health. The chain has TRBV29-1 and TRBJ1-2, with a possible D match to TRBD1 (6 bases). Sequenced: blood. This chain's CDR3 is CSGQGSQDGYTF. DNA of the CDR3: TGCAGCGGCCAGGGGAGTCAGGATGGCTACACCTTC. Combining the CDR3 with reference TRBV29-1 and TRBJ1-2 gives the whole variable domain SAVISQKPSRDICQRGTSLTIQCQVDSQVTMMFWYRQQPGQSLTLIATANQGSEATYESGFVIDKFPISRPNLTFSTLTVSNMSPEDSSIYLCSGQGSQDGYTFGSGTRLTVV.